This note documents a single TCR beta chain sequence. Trimming at V came to 4 bases and at J to 11 bases, leaving 5 bases not matched to a gene. The CDR3 runs 14 residues. The germline CDR1 and CDR2 sequences are SGHRS and YFSETQ. The data stem from a study of patients and donors after allogeneic stem cell transplantation. TCRdb ran MiXCR on the RT-PCR reads and lists one entry per CDR3 protein. Of about a million distinct CDR3 sequences in the sample, roughly 18% were seen once. The sample was blood, either unsorted or a sorted T cell fraction (not recorded which). The origin of this receptor is a human donor who was either an allogeneic HSCT recipient or a stem cell or donor lymphocyte infusion donor (not recorded which). It is not recorded whose cells these are; they may come from a transplant donor. V is TRBV5-1 and J is TRBJ2-1, with TRBD2 matching over 14 bases. The CDR3 here is CASSPGTSGSKQFF. Here the CDR3 DNA reads TGCGCCAGCAGCCCGGGGACTAGCGGGAGTAAGCAGTTCTTC.